This T cell receptor (beta chain) was observed in a study of T cell changes during pregnancy in multiple sclerosis. Germline-derived CDR1 and CDR2 are SEHNR and FQNEAQ (reference sequence). Trimming stripped 5 bases from V and 1 base from J, with 9 bases between. The CDR3 spans 13 residues. Sequencing was performed with immunoSEQ multiplex PCR; in TCRdb, only in-frame clones are kept and a portion is missing. The data contain 40,000 to 55,000 clones, 85% to 95% of them singletons. V and J are TRBV7-9 and TRBJ2-7; no clear D gene. This clonotype was sampled from a female donor with multiple sclerosis, enrolled in a pregnancy study. This specimen consisted of CD4+ T cells from peripheral blood mononuclear cells, obtained in the third trimester of pregnancy. The CDR3 loop reads CASSQTESYEQYF. The CDR3 nucleotides are TGTGCCAGCAGCCAGACTGAATCCTACGAGCAGTACTTC.